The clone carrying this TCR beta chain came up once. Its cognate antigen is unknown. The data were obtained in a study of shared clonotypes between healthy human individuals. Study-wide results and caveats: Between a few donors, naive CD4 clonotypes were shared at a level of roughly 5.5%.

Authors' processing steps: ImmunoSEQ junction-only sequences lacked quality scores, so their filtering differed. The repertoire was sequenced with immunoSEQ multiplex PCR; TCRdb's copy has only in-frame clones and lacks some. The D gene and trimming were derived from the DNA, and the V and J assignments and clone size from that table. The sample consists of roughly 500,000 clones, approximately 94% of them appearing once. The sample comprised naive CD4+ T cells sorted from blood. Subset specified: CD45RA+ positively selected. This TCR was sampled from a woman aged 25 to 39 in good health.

In nucleotides, the CDR3 is TGTGCCAGCAGTGCCTATGCCCCGGGGGAGGGTGAGAAGGCAGATACGCAGTATTTT. This codes for CASSAYAPGEGEKADTQYF. The rearrangement uses TRBV28 and TRBJ2-3; 7 bases match TRBD2. V was clipped by 5 bases and J by 4 bases; unmatched bases: 21. The CDR3 has 19 amino acids. Germline CDR1 and CDR2: MDHEN and SYDVKM.